A single sample is the source of the 6 T cell receptor beta chains below, sequenced in a study of graft-versus-host responses after intestinal transplantation. Only in-frame clones appear in the TCRdb table, and some are missing; sequencing was by immunoSEQ multiplex PCR. The data contain about 100,000 clones, 80% to 95% of them singletons. Sample: PBMCs, taken 453 days after intestinal transplant. These receptors all come from a human patient who received an intestinal transplant, so some T cells may come from the graft donor.

A note on this clone: The identical CDR3 is also encoded by other nucleotide sequences in the sample. This chain connects TRBV9 to TRBJ1-1; D might be TRBD1 (6 bases). CDR3 size: 13 residues. Trimming took 0 bases from V and 4 from J, leaving 7 bases between them. Germline V gene lookup returns CDR1 SGDLS and CDR2 YYNGEE. CDR3 in amino acids: CASSVGGATEAFF. The CDR3, as DNA: TGTGCCAGCAGCGTAGGGGGGGCCACTGAAGCTTTCTTT.

Here the CDR3 reads CASSYGGSGGGDTQYF. Here the CDR3 DNA reads TGTGCCAGCAGTTACGGCGGTAGCGGGGGAGGAGATACGCAGTATTTT. This chain uses TRBV6-5 with TRBJ2-3; 9 nucleotides agree with TRBD2. V lost 2 bases to trimming and J lost 5 bases; unmatched junction nucleotides: 8. In germline, CDR1 is MNHEY, CDR2 SVGAGI. This CDR3 is 16 amino acids long.

This sequence joins TRBV10-3 and TRBJ1-2; D gene unclear. The length of the CDR3 is 16 residues. V lost 4 bases and J lost 0, with 15 bases in between. Germline loops: CDR1 ENHRY, CDR2 SYGVKD. The CDR3 region has the DNA TGTGCCATCAGTGGGTCGACGGGGTTTGCTAACTATGGCTACACCTTC. It codes for CAISGSTGFANYGYTF.

This chain links TRBV6-4 with TRBJ2-7; TRBD1 or TRBD2 may be the D gene (8 bases each). CDR1 and CDR2 from the germline V gene are MRHNA and SNTAGT. There are 16 residues in the CDR3. The V end lost 5 bases, the J end lost 1 base, and 18 bases lay between the germline ends. The CDR3 loop is CASSPGGDRPSYEQYF. CDR3 in DNA: TGTGCCAGCAGTCCGGGGGGGGACAGGCCATCCTACGAGCAGTACTTC.

The table lists this clone with a few counts. V gene TRBV19 combines with J gene TRBJ2-1; 7 bases map to TRBD1. The CDR3 length is 13 residues. Trimming took 4 bases from V and 7 from J; bases not matched to a gene: 4. Per the germline V gene, CDR1 is LNHDA and CDR2 is SQIVND (reference sequence). CDR3 residues: CASSSVRGNEQFF. The CDR3, as DNA: TGTGCCAGTAGTAGCGTCAGGGGGAATGAGCAGTTCTTC.

The genes are TRBV19 and TRBJ2-1; D may be TRBD2 (5 bases). V lost 5 bases and J lost 3, with 14 bases in between. The CDR3 spans 15 residues. CDR1 is LNHDA, CDR2 SQIVND, per germline (reference sequence). The CDR3 coding sequence is TGTGCCAGTAGTCCACCCGGGGTATACTACAATGAGCAGTTCTTC. It encodes CASSPPGVYYNEQFF.